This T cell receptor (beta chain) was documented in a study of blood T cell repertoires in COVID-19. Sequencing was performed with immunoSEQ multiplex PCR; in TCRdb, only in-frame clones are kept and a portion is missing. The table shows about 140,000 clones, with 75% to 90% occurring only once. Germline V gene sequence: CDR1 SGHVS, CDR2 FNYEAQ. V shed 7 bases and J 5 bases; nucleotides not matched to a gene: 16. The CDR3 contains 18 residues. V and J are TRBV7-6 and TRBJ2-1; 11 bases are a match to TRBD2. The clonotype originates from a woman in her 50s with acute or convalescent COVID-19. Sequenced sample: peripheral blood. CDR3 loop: CASNNPPAGTSGNNEQFF. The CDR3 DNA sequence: TGTGCCAGCAACAACCCTCCGGCCGGGACTAGCGGTAACAATGAGCAGTTCTTC.